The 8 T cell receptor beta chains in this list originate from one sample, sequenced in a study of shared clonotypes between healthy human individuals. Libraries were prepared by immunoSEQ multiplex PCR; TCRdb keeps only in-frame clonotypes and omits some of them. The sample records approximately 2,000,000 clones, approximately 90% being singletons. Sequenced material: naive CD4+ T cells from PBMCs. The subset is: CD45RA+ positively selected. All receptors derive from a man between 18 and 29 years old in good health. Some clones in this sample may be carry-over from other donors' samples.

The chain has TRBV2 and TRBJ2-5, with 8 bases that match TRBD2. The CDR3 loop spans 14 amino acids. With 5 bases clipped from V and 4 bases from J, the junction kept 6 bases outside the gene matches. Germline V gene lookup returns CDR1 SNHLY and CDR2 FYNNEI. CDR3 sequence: CASSPGTSRETQYF. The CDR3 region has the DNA TGTGCCAGCAGTCCCGGGACTAGTAGAGAGACCCAGTACTTC.

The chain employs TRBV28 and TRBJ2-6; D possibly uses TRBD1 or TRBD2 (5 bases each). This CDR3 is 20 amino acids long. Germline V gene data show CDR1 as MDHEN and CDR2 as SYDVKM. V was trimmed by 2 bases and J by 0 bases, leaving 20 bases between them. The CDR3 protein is CASSLPPGATDRSGANVLTF. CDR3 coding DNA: TGTGCCAGCAGTTTACCTCCCGGGGCGACGGACCGCTCTGGGGCCAACGTCCTGACTTTC.

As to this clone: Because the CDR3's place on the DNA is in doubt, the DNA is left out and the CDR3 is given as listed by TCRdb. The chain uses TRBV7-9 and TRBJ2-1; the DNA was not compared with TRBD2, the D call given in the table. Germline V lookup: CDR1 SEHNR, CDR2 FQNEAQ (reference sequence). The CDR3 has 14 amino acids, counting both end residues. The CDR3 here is CASSLVASGIERFF.

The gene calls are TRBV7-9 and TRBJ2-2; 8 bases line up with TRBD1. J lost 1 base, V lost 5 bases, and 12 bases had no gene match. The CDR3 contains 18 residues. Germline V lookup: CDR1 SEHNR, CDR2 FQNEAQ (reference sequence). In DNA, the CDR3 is TGTGCCAGCAGCCAGGAATGGACAGGGATCAAGAACACCGGGGAGCTGTTTTTT. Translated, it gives CASSQEWTGIKNTGELFF.

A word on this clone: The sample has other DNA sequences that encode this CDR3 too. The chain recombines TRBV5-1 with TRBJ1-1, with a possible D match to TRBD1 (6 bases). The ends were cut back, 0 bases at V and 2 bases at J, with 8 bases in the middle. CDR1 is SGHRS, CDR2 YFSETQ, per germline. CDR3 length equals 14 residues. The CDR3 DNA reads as TGCGCCAGCAGCTTGGACAGGGATAACACTGAAGCTTTCTTT. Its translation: CASSLDRDNTEAFF.

CDR3 sequence reads: CASSSGQGVRAFF. The CDR3 DNA follows: TGTGCCAGCAGCTCCGGACAGGGGGTTCGGGCTTTCTTT. V and J are TRBV7-2 and TRBJ1-1; TRBD1 aligns across 10 bases. The CDR3 runs to 13 residues. Germline V CDR1 and CDR2: SGHTA, FQGNSA. V gave up 4 bases and J gave up 11 bases; unmatched junction bases: 7. The variable domain in full, completed from reference TRBV7-2 and TRBJ1-1, reads GAGVSQSPSNKVTEKGKDVELRCDPISGHTALYWYRQSLGQGLEFLIYFQGNSAPDKSGLPSDRFSAERTGGSVSTLTIQRTQQEDSAVYLCASSSGQGVRAFFGQGTRLTVV.

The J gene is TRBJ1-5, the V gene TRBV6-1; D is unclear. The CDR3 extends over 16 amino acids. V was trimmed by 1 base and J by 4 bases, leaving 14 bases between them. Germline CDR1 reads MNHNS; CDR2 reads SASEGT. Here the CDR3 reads CASSEGLRAGNQPQHF. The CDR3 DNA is TGTGCCAGCAGTGAAGGGCTTAGGGCTGGGAATCAGCCCCAGCATTTT.

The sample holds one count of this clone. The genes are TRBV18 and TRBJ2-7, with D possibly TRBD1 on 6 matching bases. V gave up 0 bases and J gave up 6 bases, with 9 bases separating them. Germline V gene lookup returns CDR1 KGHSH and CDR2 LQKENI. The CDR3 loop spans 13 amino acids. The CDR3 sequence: CASSPPGAPEQYF. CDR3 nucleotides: TGTGCCAGCTCACCACCGGGGGCCCCCGAGCAGTACTTC.